These T cell receptor beta chains were read from a single sample in a study of brain T cells in children with intractable seizures. Sequencing used immunoSEQ multiplex PCR; TCRdb keeps in-frame clones, though not all of them. Counted here are tens of thousands of clones, approximately 90% occurring once; the ten biggest clones make up 6.3%. This specimen was peripheral blood, taken at surgery. These receptors all come from a girl aged 2 to 10 with tuberous sclerosis and intractable seizures. CDR3s include the opening cysteine and the closing phenylalanine or tryptophan. The D gene is left open where the match is weak. Not all rows give a size; the values are once, few, many and, for expanded clones, a class.

j_call	clone_size	d_call	v_call	cdr3_aa	cdr3_nt
TRBJ2-2	once	TRBD1	TRBV7-9	CASSSWGQGPGELFF	TGTGCCAGCAGCTCGTGGGGACAGGGCCCCGGGGAGCTGTTTTTT
TRBJ1-3	-	-	TRBV4-2	CASSQGTDRGGNTIYF	TGTGCCAGCAGCCAAGGAACGGATCGTGGAGGAAACACCATATATTTT
TRBJ1-2	-	-	TRBV25-1	CASSSWDGYGYTF	TGTGCCAGCAGTTCCTGGGATGGCTATGGCTACACCTTC
TRBJ2-3	-	-	TRBV6-5	CASQGIDTQYF	TGTGCCAGCCAGGGAATAGATACGCAGTATTTT
TRBJ1-1	-	-	TRBV5-1	CASSLVGGSWDNTEAFF	TGCGCCAGCAGCTTGGTCGGGGGCTCATGGGATAACACTGAAGCTTTCTTT
TRBJ1-3	-	-	TRBV6-5	CASSYRERDTIYF	TGTGCCAGCAGTTACAGGGAGCGGGACACCATATATTTT
TRBJ1-2	few	-	TRBV6-1	CASREELYGYTF	TGTGCCAGCAGGGAAGAGCTTTATGGCTACACCTTC
TRBJ2-1	-	-	TRBV15	CATSRGEGNEQFF	TGTGCCACCAGCAGAGGAGAAGGGAATGAGCAGTTCTTC
TRBJ2-3	-	TRBD2	TRBV7-2	CASSLRTSGSTDTQYF	TGTGCCAGCAGCCTCCGGACTAGCGGGAGCACAGATACGCAGTATTTT
TRBJ1-6	-	-	TRBV4-1	CASSQVQVYNSPLHF	TGCGCCAGCAGCCAAGTTCAGGTGTATAATTCACCCCTCCACTTT
TRBJ2-2	-	-	TRBV4-1	CASSQGSTGELFF	TGCGCCAGCAGCCAAGGGTCCACCGGGGAGCTGTTTTTT
TRBJ1-5	-	-	TRBV27	CASSLKGFGNQPQHF	TGTGCCAGCAGTTTAAAGGGGTTTGGAAATCAGCCCCAGCATTTT
TRBJ2-3	-	-	TRBV20-1	CSATDFTDTQYF	TGCAGTGCTACTGATTTCACAGATACGCAGTATTTT
TRBJ1-6	-	-	TRBV4-1	CASSRPEGLNSPLHF	TGCGCCAGCAGCCGCCCCGAGGGCCTTAATTCACCCCTCCACTTT
TRBJ1-2	-	TRBD1	TRBV2	CASSLPEGAGGYTF	TGTGCCAGCAGCCTCCCTGAGGGGGCAGGTGGCTACACCTTC
TRBJ2-1	-	TRBD1	TRBV6-1	CASRDDRGGYNEQFF	TGTGCCAGCAGGGACGACAGGGGCGGATACAATGAGCAGTTCTTC
TRBJ1-1	-	-	TRBV4-2	CASSQDDWMGGLNTEAFF	TGTGCCAGCAGCCAAGATGATTGGATGGGGGGTCTAAACACTGAAGCTTTCTTT
TRBJ1-3	-	TRBD1	TRBV5-1	CASNPGTGANTIYF	TGCGCCAGCAACCCCGGGACAGGGGCTAACACCATATATTTT
TRBJ2-3	-	-	TRBV19	CASSIWAASTDTQYF	TGTGCCAGTAGTATATGGGCGGCTAGCACAGATACGCAGTATTTT
TRBJ2-7	-	TRBD2	TRBV7-6	CASSSLWEGHEQYF	TGTGCCAGCAGCTCTCTCTGGGAGGGCCACGAGCAGTACTTC
TRBJ1-2	-	-	TRBV29-1	CSVESSQVGSRYGYTF	TGCAGCGTTGAATCGTCTCAGGTGGGGTCCCGCTATGGCTACACCTTC
TRBJ2-3	-	-	TRBV5-1	CASRVRPSTDTQYF	TGCGCCAGCAGGGTTCGTCCTAGCACAGATACGCAGTATTTT
TRBJ2-2	-	-	TRBV6-4	CASSDGGAAGELFF	TGTGCCAGCAGTGACGGGGGGGCCGCCGGGGAGCTGTTTTTT
TRBJ2-2	-	TRBD1	TRBV7-9	CASRPGTGPGELFF	TGTGCCAGCAGACCCGGGACAGGGCCCGGGGAGCTGTTTTTT
TRBJ1-1	medium-sized	-	TRBV6-5	CASRGWGGRNTEAFF	TGTGCCAGCAGAGGATGGGGCGGCAGGAACACTGAAGCTTTCTTT
TRBJ1-6	-	-	TRBV12-3/TRBV12-4	CASRGRQRTPLHF	TGTGCCAGCAGGGGACGGCAGCGGACACCCCTCCACTTT
TRBJ2-3	-	TRBD2	TRBV24-1	CATSDYQAGTSDLSSTDTQYF	TGTGCCACCAGTGATTATCAAGCCGGGACTAGCGACCTTTCTAGCACAGATACGCAGTATTTT
TRBJ2-1	-	TRBD2	TRBV6-4	CASSPGLAGGNEQFF	TGTGCCAGCAGTCCTGGACTAGCGGGGGGCAATGAGCAGTTCTTC
TRBJ1-2	-	TRBD1	TRBV24-1	CATRSTGGDYYGYTF	TGTGCCACCAGATCGACAGGGGGCGACTACTATGGCTACACCTTC
TRBJ2-2	few	-	TRBV11-3	CASSFGRELFF	TGTGCCAGCAGCTTTGGCAGGGAGCTGTTTTTT
TRBJ2-1	-	TRBD2	TRBV2	CASPGGKIPYNEQFF	TGTGCCAGCCCCGGGGGGAAGATCCCCTACAATGAGCAGTTCTTC
TRBJ1-2	-	-	TRBV2	CASKEGEYGYTF	TGTGCCAGCAAGGAGGGTGAATATGGCTACACCTTC
TRBJ2-5	-	-	TRBV9	CASSVAGYQETQYF	TGTGCCAGCAGCGTAGCGGGGTACCAAGAGACCCAGTACTTC
TRBJ2-2	-	-	TRBV14	CASRRRGPGELFF	TGTGCCAGCAGACGCAGGGGTCCCGGGGAGCTGTTTTTT
TRBJ2-3	-	TRBD1	TRBV15	CATSKGQRGPDTQYF	TGTGCCACCAGCAAGGGACAGAGGGGCCCAGATACGCAGTATTTT
TRBJ2-2	-	-	TRBV1	CTSSGARDTGELFF	TGCACCAGTTCGGGGGCCCGGGACACCGGGGAGCTGTTTTTT
TRBJ1-1	-	-	TRBV2	CASTPSWGTEAFF	TGTGCCAGCACCCCGTCCTGGGGGACTGAAGCTTTCTTT
TRBJ2-1	once	-	TRBV5-1	CASSVKAGYNEQFF	TGCGCCAGCAGCGTTAAGGCGGGATACAATGAGCAGTTCTTC
TRBJ2-1	-	TRBD2	TRBV29-1	CSVALAGNNEQFF	TGCAGCGTTGCACTAGCGGGGAACAATGAGCAGTTCTTC
TRBJ2-3	-	TRBD2	TRBV7-2	CASSTLSGGAADTQYF	TGTGCCAGCAGCACCCTTAGCGGGGGGGCGGCAGATACGCAGTATTTT
TRBJ1-5	once	-	TRBV21-1	CASSKVENPVRDRHNSNQPQHF	TGTGCCAGCAGCAAAGTCGAAAACCCGGTCCGGGACCGGCATAATAGCAATCAGCCCCAGCATTTT
TRBJ2-3	-	-	TRBV7-6	CASSLRGGRTDTQYF	TGTGCCAGCAGCTTAAGGGGAGGAAGGACAGATACGCAGTATTTT
TRBJ1-2	-	-	TRBV4-1	CASSQESRAYGYTF	TGCGCCAGCAGCCAAGAGTCCAGGGCCTATGGCTACACCTTC
TRBJ1-2	-	-	TRBV27	CASSPRTNYGYTF	TGTGCCAGCAGTCCAAGGACAAACTATGGCTACACCTTC
TRBJ1-1	-	TRBD1	TRBV24-1	CATSDSNDRGPTEAFF	TGTGCCACCAGTGATTCTAATGACAGGGGTCCCACTGAAGCTTTCTTT
TRBJ2-1	-	TRBD2	TRBV3-1/TRBV3-2	CASSHPLLAGGGNEQFF	TGTGCCAGCAGCCACCCCCTACTAGCGGGGGGCGGGAATGAGCAGTTCTTC
TRBJ1-6	-	-	TRBV2	CASGDTLGHNSPLHF	TGTGCCAGCGGAGACACTCTTGGCCATAATTCACCCCTCCACTTT
TRBJ1-1	-	-	TRBV14	CASSQVGAGNTEAFF	TGTGCCAGCAGCCAAGTGGGGGCAGGGAACACTGAAGCTTTCTTT
TRBJ1-2	-	-	TRBV6-5	CASSYVANYGYTF	TGTGCCAGCAGTTATGTGGCTAACTATGGCTACACCTTC
TRBJ2-2	-	-	TRBV7-6	CASSLAGGETGELFF	TGTGCCAGCAGCTTAGCGGGGGGCGAGACCGGGGAGCTGTTTTTT